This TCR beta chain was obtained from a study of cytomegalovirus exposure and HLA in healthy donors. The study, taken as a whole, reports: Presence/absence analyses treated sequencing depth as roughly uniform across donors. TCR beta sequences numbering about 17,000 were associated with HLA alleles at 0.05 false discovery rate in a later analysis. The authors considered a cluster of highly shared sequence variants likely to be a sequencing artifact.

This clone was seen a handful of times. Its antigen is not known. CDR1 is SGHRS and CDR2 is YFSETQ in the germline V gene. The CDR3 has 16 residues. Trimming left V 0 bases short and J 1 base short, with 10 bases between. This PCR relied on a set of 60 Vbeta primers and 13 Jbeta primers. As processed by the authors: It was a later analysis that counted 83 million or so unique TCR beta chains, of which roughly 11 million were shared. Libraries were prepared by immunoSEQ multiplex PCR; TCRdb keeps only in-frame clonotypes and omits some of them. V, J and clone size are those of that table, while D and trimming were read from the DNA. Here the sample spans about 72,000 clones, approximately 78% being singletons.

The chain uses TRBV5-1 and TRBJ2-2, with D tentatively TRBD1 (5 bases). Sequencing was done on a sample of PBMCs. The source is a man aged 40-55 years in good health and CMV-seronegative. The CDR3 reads CASSLGTTGNTGELFF. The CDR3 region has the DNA TGCGCCAGCAGCTTGGGAACCACAGGGAACACCGGGGAGCTGTTTTTT.